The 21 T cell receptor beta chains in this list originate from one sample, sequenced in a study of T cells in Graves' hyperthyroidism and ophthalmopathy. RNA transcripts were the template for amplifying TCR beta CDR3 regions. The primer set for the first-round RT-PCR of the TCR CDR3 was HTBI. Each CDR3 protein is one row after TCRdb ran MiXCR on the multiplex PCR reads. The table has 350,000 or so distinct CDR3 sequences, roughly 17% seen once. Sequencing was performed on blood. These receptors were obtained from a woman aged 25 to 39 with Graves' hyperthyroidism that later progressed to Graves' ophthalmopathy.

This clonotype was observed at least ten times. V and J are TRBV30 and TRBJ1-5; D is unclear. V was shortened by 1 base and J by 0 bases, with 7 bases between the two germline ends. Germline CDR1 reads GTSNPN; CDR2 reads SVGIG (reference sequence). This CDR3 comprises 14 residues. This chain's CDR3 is CAWSGIASNQPQHF. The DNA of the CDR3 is TGTGCCTGGAGTGGGATAGCTAGCAATCAGCCCCAGCATTTT. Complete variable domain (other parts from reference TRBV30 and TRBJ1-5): SQTIHQWPATLVQPVGSPLSLECTVEGTSNPNLYWYRQAAGRGLQLLFYSVGIGQISSEVPQNLSASRPQDRQFILSSKKLLLSDSGFYLCAWSGIASNQPQHFGDGTRLSIL.

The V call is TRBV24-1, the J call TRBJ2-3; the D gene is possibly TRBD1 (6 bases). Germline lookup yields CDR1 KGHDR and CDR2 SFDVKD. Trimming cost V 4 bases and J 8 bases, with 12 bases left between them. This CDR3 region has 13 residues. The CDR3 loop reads CATSDHRVSTQYF. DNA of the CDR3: TGTGCCACCAGTGACCACAGGGTGTCTACGCAGTATTTT.

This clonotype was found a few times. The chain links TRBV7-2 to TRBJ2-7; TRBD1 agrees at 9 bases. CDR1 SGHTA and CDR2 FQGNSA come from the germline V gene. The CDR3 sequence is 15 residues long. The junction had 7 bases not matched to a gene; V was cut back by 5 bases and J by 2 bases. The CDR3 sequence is CASSRTRTGAYEQYF. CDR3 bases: TGTGCCAGCAGCCGGACCAGGACAGGGGCCTACGAGCAGTACTTC.

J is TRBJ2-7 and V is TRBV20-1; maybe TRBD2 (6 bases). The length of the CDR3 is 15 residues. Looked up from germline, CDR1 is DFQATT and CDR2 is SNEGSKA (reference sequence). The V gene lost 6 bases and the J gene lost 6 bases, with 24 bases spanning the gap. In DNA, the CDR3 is TGCAGTGCCAAAGCCAAACCGGGGCCGGAGGGCGAGCAGTACTTC. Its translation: CSAKAKPGPEGEQYF.

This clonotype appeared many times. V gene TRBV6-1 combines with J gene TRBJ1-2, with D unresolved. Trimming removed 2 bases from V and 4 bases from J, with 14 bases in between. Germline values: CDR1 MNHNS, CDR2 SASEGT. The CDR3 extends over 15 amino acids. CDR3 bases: TGTGCCAGCAGTGAATTCGGGCAGACCGGCTATGGCTACACCTTC. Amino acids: CASSEFGQTGYGYTF.

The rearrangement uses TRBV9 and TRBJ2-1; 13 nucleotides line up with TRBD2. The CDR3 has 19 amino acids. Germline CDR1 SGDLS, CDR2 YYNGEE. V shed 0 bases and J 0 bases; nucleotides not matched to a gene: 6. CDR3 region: CASSVATSGGASSYNEQFF. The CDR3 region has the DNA TGTGCCAGCAGCGTAGCTACTAGCGGGGGGGCCTCCTCCTACAATGAGCAGTTCTTC.

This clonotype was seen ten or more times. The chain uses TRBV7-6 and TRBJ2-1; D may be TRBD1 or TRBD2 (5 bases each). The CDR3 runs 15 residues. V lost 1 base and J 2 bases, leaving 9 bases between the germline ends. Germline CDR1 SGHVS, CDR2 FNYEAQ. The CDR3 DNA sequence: TGTGCCAGCAGCTTAGTTGTGGGACCCTACAATGAGCAGTTCTTC. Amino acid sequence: CASSLVVGPYNEQFF.

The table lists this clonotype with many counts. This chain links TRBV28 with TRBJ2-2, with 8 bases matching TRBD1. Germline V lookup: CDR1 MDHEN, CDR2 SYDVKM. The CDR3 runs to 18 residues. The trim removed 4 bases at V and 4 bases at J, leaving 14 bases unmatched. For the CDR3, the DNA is TGTGCCAGCAGTTCGACCGGCCGGGGACAGGTCATCACCGGGGAGCTGTTTTTT. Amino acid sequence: CASSSTGRGQVITGELFF.

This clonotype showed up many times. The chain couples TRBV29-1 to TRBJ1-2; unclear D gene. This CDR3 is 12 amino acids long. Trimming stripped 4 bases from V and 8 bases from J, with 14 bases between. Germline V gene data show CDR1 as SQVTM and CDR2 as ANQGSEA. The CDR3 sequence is CSVGSDRYGYTF. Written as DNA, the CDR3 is TGCAGCGTTGGGTCAGACCGTTACGGCTACACCTTC. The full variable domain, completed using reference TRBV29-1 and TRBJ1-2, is SAVISQKPSRDICQRGTSLTIQCQVDSQVTMMFWYRQQPGQSLTLIATANQGSEATYESGFVIDKFPISRPNLTFSTLTVSNMSPEDSSIYLCSVGSDRYGYTFGSGTRLTVV.

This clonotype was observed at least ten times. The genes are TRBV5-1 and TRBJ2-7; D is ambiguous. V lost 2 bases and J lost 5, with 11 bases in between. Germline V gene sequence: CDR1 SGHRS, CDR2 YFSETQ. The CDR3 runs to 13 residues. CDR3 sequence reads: CASSFSPSDEQYF. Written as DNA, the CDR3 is TGCGCCAGCAGCTTCTCTCCTTCGGACGAGCAGTACTTC.

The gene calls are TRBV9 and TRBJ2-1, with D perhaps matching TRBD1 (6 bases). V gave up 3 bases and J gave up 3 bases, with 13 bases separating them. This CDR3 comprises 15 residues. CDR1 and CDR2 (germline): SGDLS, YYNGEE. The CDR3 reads CASSESWGHYNEQFF. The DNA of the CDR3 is TGTGCCAGCAGCGAGTCTTGGGGGCACTACAATGAGCAGTTCTTC.

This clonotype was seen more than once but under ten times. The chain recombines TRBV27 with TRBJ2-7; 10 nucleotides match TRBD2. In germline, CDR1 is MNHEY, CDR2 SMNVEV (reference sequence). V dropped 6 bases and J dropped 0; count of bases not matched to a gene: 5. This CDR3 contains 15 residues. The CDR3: CASRPLAGASYEQYF. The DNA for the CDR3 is TGTGCCAGCAGGCCTCTAGCGGGAGCCTCCTACGAGCAGTACTTC.

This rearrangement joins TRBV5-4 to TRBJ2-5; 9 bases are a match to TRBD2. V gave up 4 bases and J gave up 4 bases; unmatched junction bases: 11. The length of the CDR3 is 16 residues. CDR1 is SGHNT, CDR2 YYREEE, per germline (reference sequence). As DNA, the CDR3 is TGTGCCAGCAGCCAAGGATTAGCGGGAGTAGGAGAGACCCAGTACTTC. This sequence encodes CASSQGLAGVGETQYF.

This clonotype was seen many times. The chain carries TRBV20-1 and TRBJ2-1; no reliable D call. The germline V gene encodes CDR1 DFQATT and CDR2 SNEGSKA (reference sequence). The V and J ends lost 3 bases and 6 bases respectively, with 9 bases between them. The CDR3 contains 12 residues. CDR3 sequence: CSARKRLNEQFF. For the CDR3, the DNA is TGCAGTGCTAGGAAGAGACTCAATGAGCAGTTCTTC.

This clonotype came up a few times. The CDR3: CASSIVPGSEQYF. The CDR3 nucleotides are TGTGCCAGTAGTATCGTCCCCGGGAGCGAGCAGTACTTC. The chain recombines TRBV19 with TRBJ2-7; maybe TRBD2 (6 bases). The CDR3 length is 13 residues. V was trimmed by 3 bases and J by 6 bases, leaving 12 bases between them. The germline gives CDR1 LNHDA, CDR2 SQIVND (reference sequence).

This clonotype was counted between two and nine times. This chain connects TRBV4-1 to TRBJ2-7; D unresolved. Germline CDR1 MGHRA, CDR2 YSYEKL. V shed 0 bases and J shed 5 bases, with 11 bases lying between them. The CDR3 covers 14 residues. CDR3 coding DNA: TGCGCCAGCAGCCAAGAGGTTTTGCAGGACGAGCAGTACTTC. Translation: CASSQEVLQDEQYF.

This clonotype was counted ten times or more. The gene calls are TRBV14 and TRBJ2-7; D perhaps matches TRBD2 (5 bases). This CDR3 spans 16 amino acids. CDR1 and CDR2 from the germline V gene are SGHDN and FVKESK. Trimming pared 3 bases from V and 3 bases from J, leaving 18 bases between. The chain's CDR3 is CASSHGEVRLGYEQYF. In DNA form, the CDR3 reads TGTGCCAGCAGCCACGGGGAAGTCAGGCTTGGCTACGAGCAGTACTTC.

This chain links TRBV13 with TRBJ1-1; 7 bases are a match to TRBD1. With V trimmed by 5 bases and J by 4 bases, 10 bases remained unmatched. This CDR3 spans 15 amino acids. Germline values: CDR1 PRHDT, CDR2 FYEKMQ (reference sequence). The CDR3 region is CASSPIDRALTEAFF. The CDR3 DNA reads TGTGCCAGCAGCCCCATTGACAGGGCACTCACTGAAGCTTTCTTT.

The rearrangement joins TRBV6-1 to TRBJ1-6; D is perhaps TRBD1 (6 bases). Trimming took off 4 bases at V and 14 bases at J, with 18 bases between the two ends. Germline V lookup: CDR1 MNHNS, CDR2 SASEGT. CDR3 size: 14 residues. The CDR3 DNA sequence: TGTGCCAGCAGTGGATCGGAGGGGGGTCGGTCCCTCCACTTT. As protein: CASSGSEGGRSLHF.

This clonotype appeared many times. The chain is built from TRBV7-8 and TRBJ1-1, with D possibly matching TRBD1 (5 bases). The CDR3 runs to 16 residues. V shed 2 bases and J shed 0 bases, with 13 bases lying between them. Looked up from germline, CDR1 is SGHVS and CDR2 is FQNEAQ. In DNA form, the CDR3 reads TGTGCCAGCAGCTTAAGGGGCAGGGAAATGAACACTGAAGCTTTCTTT. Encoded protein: CASSLRGREMNTEAFF. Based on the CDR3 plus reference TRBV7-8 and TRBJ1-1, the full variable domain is GAGVSQSPRYKVAKRGQDVALRCDPISGHVSLFWYQQALGQGPEFLTYFQNEAQLDKSGLPSDRFFAERPEGSVSTLKIQRTQQEDSAVYLCASSLRGREMNTEAFFGQGTRLTVV.

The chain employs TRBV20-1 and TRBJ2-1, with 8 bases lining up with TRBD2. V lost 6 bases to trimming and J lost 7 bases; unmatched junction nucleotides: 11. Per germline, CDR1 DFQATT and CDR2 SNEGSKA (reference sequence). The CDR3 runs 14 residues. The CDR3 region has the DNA TGCAGTGCCCTGAGCGGGAGCACCGCGAATGAGCAGTTCTTC. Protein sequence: CSALSGSTANEQFF.